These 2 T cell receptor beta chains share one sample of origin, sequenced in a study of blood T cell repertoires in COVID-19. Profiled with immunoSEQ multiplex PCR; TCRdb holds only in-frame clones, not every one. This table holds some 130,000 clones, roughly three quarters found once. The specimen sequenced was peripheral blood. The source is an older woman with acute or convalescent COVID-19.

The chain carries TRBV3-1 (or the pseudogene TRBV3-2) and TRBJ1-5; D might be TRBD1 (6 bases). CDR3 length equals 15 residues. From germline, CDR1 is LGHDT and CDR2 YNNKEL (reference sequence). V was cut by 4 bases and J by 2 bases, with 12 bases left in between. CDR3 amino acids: CASSPPRGGNQPQHF. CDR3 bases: TGTGCCAGCAGCCCCCCCAGGGGCGGCAATCAGCCCCAGCATTTT.

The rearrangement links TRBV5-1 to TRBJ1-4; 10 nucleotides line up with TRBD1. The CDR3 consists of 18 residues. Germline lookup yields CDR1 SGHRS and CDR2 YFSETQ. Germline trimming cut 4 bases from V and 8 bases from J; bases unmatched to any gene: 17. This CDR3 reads CASSRRTGGVGNLEKLFF. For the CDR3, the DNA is TGCGCCAGCAGCCGACGGACAGGGGGTGTCGGGAATCTAGAAAAACTGTTTTTT.